A selection of T cell receptor beta chains follows, all from one sample in a study of identical twins. TCRdb processed the 5' RACE reads anew with MiXCR; each CDR3 protein has one entry. The sample comprises under 900,000 distinct CDR3 sequences, about 20% of which are singletons, and 13% rests with the top ten. These same records also appear under a second study, on T cells expressing NK-cell markers.

Sequenced sample: PBMCs. Receptor source: a woman under 30 in good health. CDR3s include the opening cysteine and the closing phenylalanine or tryptophan. D genes are given only for firm matches. Only part of the rows carry a size: once, few, many, or a class if the clone is expanded.

DNA	CDR3	V	J	size	D
TGTGCCAGCAGTCCCCTCAGGGCGACTAGCGGGGGGGTTAAGCAGTTCTTC	CASSPLRATSGGVKQFF	TRBV2	TRBJ2-1	few	TRBD2
TGCGCCAGCACCCGTAGGGGCGGCGTAGATACGCAGTATTTT	CASTRRGGVDTQYF	TRBV5-1	TRBJ2-3	.	.
TGCAGTGCTAGAGACGGGGCAACCCGTACTGAAGCTTTCTTT	CSARDGATRTEAFF	TRBV20-1	TRBJ1-1	few	.
TGTGCCAGCAAAGCGGGAGGGCCCACAGATACGCAGTATTTT	CASKAGGPTDTQYF	TRBV12-3/TRBV12-4	TRBJ2-3	.	TRBD2
TGTGCCAGCAGTGACCGGTTGGGCATTTCTTCACCCCTCCACTTT	CASSDRLGISSPLHF	TRBV2	TRBJ1-6	few	.
TGCGCCATCAGCTCCCGGGCACCGGGGTACGAGCAGTACTTC	CAISSRAPGYEQYF	TRBV4-1	TRBJ2-7	.	.
TGCGCCAGCAGCTTGGCCCCTACTGAACATGACGAGCAGTTCTTC	CASSLAPTEHDEQFF	TRBV5-1	TRBJ2-1	once	.
TGTGCCAGCAGCCCGGAGACGGTTGCGGGGGACCAGGGAGATACGCAGTATTTT	CASSPETVAGDQGDTQYF	TRBV3-1	TRBJ2-3	.	TRBD2
TGCAGCGTTGGGCTTGGCGGGACCTACGAGCAGTACTTC	CSVGLGGTYEQYF	TRBV29-1	TRBJ2-7	.	.
TGCGCCAGCAGCCTAAACACCATAGCGGGAGTGAGCACAGATACGCAGTATTTT	CASSLNTIAGVSTDTQYF	TRBV4-3	TRBJ2-3	.	TRBD2
TGTGCCAGCAGTTTTGGAGCGGGAGGCGAGCAGTTCTTC	CASSFGAGGEQFF	TRBV27	TRBJ2-1	few	TRBD2
TGCGCCAGCAGCCCCATGGGGATTCGTACTGAAGCTTTCTTT	CASSPMGIRTEAFF	TRBV5-1	TRBJ1-1	.	.
TGTGCCAGCAGCTTTCCGGTGGGATCAACCTACGAGCAGTACTTC	CASSFPVGSTYEQYF	TRBV7-2	TRBJ2-7	few	.
TGCGCCAGCAGCTGGAAGGGACAGGGCCCATACGAGCAGTACTTC	CASSWKGQGPYEQYF	TRBV5-1	TRBJ2-7	.	TRBD1
TGTGCCACCAGGGCAGGACAGGGCCTTTTCTACGAGCAGTACTTC	CATRAGQGLFYEQYF	TRBV15	TRBJ2-7	few	TRBD1
TGCGCCAGCAGCCAAGTCGGTAGCTCTGGGGCCAACGTCCTGACTTTC	CASSQVGSSGANVLTF	TRBV4-3	TRBJ2-6	few	.
TGTGCCAGCAGCTTCGGGGAGAGTGAGACCCAGTACTTC	CASSFGESETQYF	TRBV7-2	TRBJ2-5	few	.
TGCAGCGCCGGAGGACAGTCTTTTCAAGAGACCCAGTACTTC	CSAGGQSFQETQYF	TRBV29-1	TRBJ2-5	.	.
TGTGCCAGCAGAGAAGGCACTGAAGCTTTCTTT	CASREGTEAFF	TRBV6-2/TRBV6-3	TRBJ1-1	.	.
TGTGCCAGCAGCTTCGGGACTAGCGGGGGGCGGTACGAGCAGTACTTC	CASSFGTSGGRYEQYF	TRBV11-2	TRBJ2-7	.	TRBD2
TGTGCCAGCAGTTACACCAATGGCGGCGAGCAGTACTTC	CASSYTNGGEQYF	TRBV6-5	TRBJ2-7	.	.